A single sample gave rise to the 15 T cell receptor beta chains below, sequenced in a study of chemoradiotherapy in HPV16-positive cancers. The repertoire was sequenced with immunoSEQ multiplex PCR; TCRdb's copy has only in-frame clones and lacks some. The sample includes just over 15,000 clones, around 77% of them seen just once. The specimen was obtained from a patient who underwent chemoradiotherapy. Receptors originate from a human donor with HPV-associated anogenital cancer.

The chain carries TRBV6-4 and TRBJ2-2; 12 nucleotides align to TRBD2. V shed 5 bases, J shed 5 bases, and the junction held 6 bases outside the gene matches. The CDR3 is made up of 16 amino acids. Per germline, CDR1 MRHNA and CDR2 SNTAGT. The CDR3 reads CASSSTGTSGTGELFF. CDR3 bases: TGTGCCAGCAGTTCAACCGGGACTAGCGGGACCGGGGAGCTGTTTTTT.

CDR3 sequence reads: CASLTYPNQPQHF. DNA for the CDR3: TGTGCCAGTCTCACATATCCGAATCAGCCCCAGCATTTT. The V and J genes are TRBV19 and TRBJ1-5; D not resolved. Germline CDR1 and CDR2: LNHDA and SQIVND (reference sequence). This CDR3 contains 13 residues. The V end was cut by 8 bases, the J end by 4 bases, with 12 bases between.

V and J are TRBV7-8 and TRBJ2-2; 9 bases are a match to TRBD2. CDR1 is SGHVS, CDR2 FQNEAQ, per germline. The V gene end was trimmed by 5 bases and the J gene end by 4 bases; junction bases not matched to a gene: 5. CDR3 length: 15 residues. The CDR3 nucleotides are TGTGCCAGCAGCGCGCGGGGGGGCCTCACCGGGGAGCTGTTTTTT. It translates to CASSARGGLTGELFF.

This clone was seen a single time. The genes are TRBV6-5 and TRBJ1-3, with 7 bases aligning to TRBD1. The CDR3 is made up of 15 amino acids. V was clipped by 6 bases and J by 3 bases; unmatched bases: 8. The germline CDR1 and CDR2 sequences are MNHEY and SVGAGI. The CDR3 DNA reads as TGTGCCAGCAGACTTTCGGGGGACAGTGGAAACACCATATATTTT. Its protein is CASRLSGDSGNTIYF.

The chain uses TRBV9 and TRBJ2-3; weak D call: TRBD1 (6 bases). CDR3 length: 13 amino acids. V dropped 4 bases and J dropped 3 bases, with 9 bases sitting between them. The V gene's germline CDR1 is SGDLS and CDR2 YYNGEE. The CDR3 spells CASSRQGTDTQYF. The CDR3 DNA reads as TGTGCCAGCAGCCGCCAGGGGACAGATACGCAGTATTTT.

This chain uses TRBV19 with TRBJ2-7; maybe TRBD1 (6 bases). The V end lost 10 bases, the J end lost 2 bases, and 18 bases lay between the germline ends. Germline V gene data show CDR1 as LNHDA and CDR2 as SQIVND (reference sequence). The CDR3 runs 14 residues. CDR3 amino acids: CATQDRYRTYEQYF. The CDR3, as DNA: TGTGCCACCCAAGACAGGTACCGTACCTACGAGCAGTACTTC.

This rearrangement joins TRBV7-8 to TRBJ2-5, with 13 bases lining up with TRBD2. This CDR3 spans 16 amino acids. From germline, CDR1 is SGHVS and CDR2 FQNEAQ. V lost 5 bases, J lost 2 bases, and 5 bases stayed unmatched. The CDR3 region is CASSGGTSGKQETQYF. The DNA of the CDR3 is TGTGCCAGCAGCGGAGGGACTAGCGGGAAACAAGAGACCCAGTACTTC.

This rearrangement joins TRBV19 to TRBJ1-2; 9 nucleotides line up with TRBD1. CDR3 length equals 16 residues. V was pared by 6 bases and J by 4 bases, with 12 bases of the junction left unmatched. CDR1 LNHDA and CDR2 SQIVND come from the germline V gene (reference sequence). CDR3 protein: CASSRPGDRVTYGYTF. DNA of the CDR3: TGTGCCAGTAGCCGGCCGGGGGACAGGGTGACCTATGGCTACACCTTC.

This rearrangement joins TRBV5-5 to TRBJ2-3; 7 bases map to TRBD1. Looked up from germline, CDR1 is SGHKS and CDR2 is YYEKEE (reference sequence). Losses at the gene ends were 1 base for V and 6 bases for J; bases not matched to a gene: 5. CDR3 length: 14 residues. CDR3 in DNA: TGTGCCAGCAGCTTGTGGACAGGCTTGGATACGCAGTATTTT. It specifies CASSLWTGLDTQYF.

The chain is built from TRBV6-1 and TRBJ1-2; unclear D gene. Trimming stripped 10 bases from V and 3 bases from J, with 15 bases between. The CDR3 has 13 residues. The germline gives CDR1 MNHNS, CDR2 SASEGT. In DNA form, the CDR3 reads TGTGCCACCTCAACGGGGTTTTACTATGGCTACACCTTC. Translated: CATSTGFYYGYTF.

This clone was detected only once. The chain couples TRBV27 to TRBJ1-1; D might be TRBD1 (5 bases). Germline values: CDR1 MNHEY, CDR2 SMNVEV (reference sequence). Between the trimmed V and J ends, which lost 8 bases and 6 bases, there was a span of 28 bases. The CDR3 spans 17 residues. The CDR3 protein is CASYKTVGYGLRPEAFF. CDR3 coding DNA: TGTGCCAGCTATAAGACAGTGGGGTATGGTCTGCGTCCTGAAGCTTTCTTT.

The chain is built from TRBV2 and TRBJ2-3; TRBD2 aligns across 9 bases. J lost 3 bases, V lost 7 bases, and 11 bases had no gene match. The CDR3 loop spans 16 amino acids. Germline loops: CDR1 SNHLY, CDR2 FYNNEI. CDR3: CASTPAIAGETDTQYF. CDR3 sequence (DNA): TGTGCCAGCACCCCCGCCATAGCGGGGGAAACAGATACGCAGTATTTT.

This clone was observed a few times. The V gene is TRBV7-3, the J gene TRBJ2-5; D unclear. Trimming pared 1 base from V and 5 bases from J, leaving 14 bases between. Germline loops: CDR1 SGHTA, CDR2 FQGTGA. The CDR3 has 15 amino acids. This CDR3 reads CASSLSGDNGETQYF. CDR3 DNA sequence: TGTGCCAGCAGCTTAAGTGGCGACAACGGTGAGACCCAGTACTTC.

Sample share makes this clone medium-sized. The V call is TRBV7-2, the J call TRBJ1-5; 9 nucleotides match TRBD1. V lost 5 bases and J lost 2; bases outside the gene matches: 4. Germline values: CDR1 SGHTA, CDR2 FQGNSA. The CDR3 runs to 15 residues. CDR3 sequence: CASSQGQGGNQPQHF. The CDR3 bases are TGTGCCAGCAGCCAGGGACAGGGTGGCAATCAGCCCCAGCATTTT.

The J gene is TRBJ2-7, the V gene TRBV5-1; D uncertain. In germline, CDR1 is SGHRS, CDR2 YFSETQ. The CDR3 has 15 amino acids. V was trimmed by 0 bases and J by 0 bases, leaving 10 bases between them. Written as DNA, the CDR3 is TGCGCCAGCAGCTTGGGTGGGTCCTTCTCCTACGAGCAGTACTTC. The encoded protein is CASSLGGSFSYEQYF.